This is a list of T cell receptor beta chains from one sample in a study of STAT5B mutations in CD4+ large granular lymphocyte leukemia. TCRdb's table, derived via immunoSEQ multiplex PCR, lists solely in-frame clones and lacks some. The data contain about 48,000 clones, 55% to 75% of them singletons. Sequenced input: CD4+ T cells from blood buffy coats. The receptors shown here come from a human donor in good health. Each CDR3 is given with its conserved first and last residue. Fields, in order: V gene, CDR3 protein.

>TRBV5-1
CASSPGQGDQPQHF
>TRBV2
CASRRTSGGASGTDTQYF
>TRBV19
CASSPPGDDYGYTF
>TRBV30
CAVRAGSYGYTF
>TRBV5-6
CASSRTLQETQYF
>TRBV27
CASRSQVADTQYF
>TRBV7-2
CASSPRRGAGGNTIYF
>TRBV4-2
CASSQEGRTTDTQYF
>TRBV5-6
CASSLAGLDQETQYF
>TRBV19
CASRLLAGGASDTQYF
>TRBV9
CASSVVFSSDTQYF
>TRBV7-6
CASSLVPSTDTQYF
>TRBV15
CATSRGESDYGYTF
>TRBV6-5
CASSPGTGVNQPQHF